The 21 T cell receptor beta chains below all came from one sample that was sequenced in a study of regulatory T cells in long-lasting Graves disease. The time point: persistent/refractory GD, antithyroid drugs over 5 years with positive TRAb. Scientists built the TCR library using RNA that was extracted from PBMCs. With iRepertoire HTBI primers and Arm-PCR of CDR3 regions, TCR beta libraries were built. TCRdb re-analysed the multiplex PCR reads in MiXCR, keeping a single row per CDR3 protein. Here the sample spans about 460,000 distinct CDR3 sequences, around a fifth being singletons. The input for sequencing was peripheral blood mononuclear cells (PBMCs), taken when the disease was refractory, from a patient treated with antithyroid drugs. All receptors come from a female donor with Graves disease.

On this clonotype itself: This clone may be a read error of a much larger clone one base away. V is TRBV7-2 and J is TRBJ1-5, with D possibly matching TRBD1 (6 bases). Germline assignment: CDR1 SGHTA and CDR2 FQGNSA. The CDR3 sequence is 14 residues long. This CDR3 is CVSSLGGNNQPQHF. Written as DNA, the CDR3 is TGTGTCAGCAGCTTAGGGGGTAACAATCAGCCCCAGCATTTT.

The V gene is TRBV20-1, the J gene TRBJ2-3; tentatively, D is TRBD1 (5 bases). The CDR3 is made up of 14 amino acids. The germline CDR1 and CDR2 sequences are DFQATT and SNEGSKA (reference sequence). Trimming removed 5 bases at V and 3 bases at J, with 15 bases between. DNA of the CDR3: TGCAGTGCTTCGCCGGACAATCAGACAGATACGCAGTATTTT. It yields the protein CSASPDNQTDTQYF.

This clonotype has only a few counts. CDR3 DNA: TGTGCCAGCAGTGTACACTCTGGAAACACCATATATTTT. This encodes CASSVHSGNTIYF. The chain links TRBV25-1 to TRBJ1-3; no clear D gene. The ends were cut back, 4 bases at V and 0 bases at J, with 4 bases in the middle. Germline assignment: CDR1 MGHDK and CDR2 SYGVNS. The CDR3 runs to 13 residues.

This clonotype has only a few counts. This chain uses TRBV7-3 with TRBJ2-2; 10 bases line up with TRBD1. Germline-derived CDR1 and CDR2 are SGHTA and FQGTGA. CDR3 length: 15 amino acids. J was trimmed by 6 bases and V by 8 bases; bases with no gene match: 9. The CDR3, as DNA: TGTGCCAGCGCATCCGGGACAGGGGCCCCCGGGGAGCTGTTTTTT. Translated: CASASGTGAPGELFF.

This clonotype has a handful of counts. V and J are TRBV6-5 and TRBJ1-1; D might be TRBD1 (5 bases). CDR3 length equals 15 residues. CDR1 is MNHEY and CDR2 is SVGAGI in the germline V gene. V lost 1 base and J lost 2, with 11 bases in between. For the CDR3, the DNA is TGTGCCAGCAGTTACTTCGGGACGGTAAACACTGAAGCTTTCTTT. Translation: CASSYFGTVNTEAFF.

This clonotype was detected a few times. The chain joins TRBV12-3 or TRBV12-4 to TRBJ2-3, with TRBD1 matching 8 bases. V shed 3 bases and J 5 bases; nucleotides not matched to a gene: 4. The CDR3 has 14 amino acids. The CDR3 bases are TGTGCCAGCAGTTTTCAGGGGGCCGTAGATACGCAGTATTTT. It is translated as CASSFQGAVDTQYF.

This clonotype was seen repeatedly, ten times or more. This sequence joins TRBV19 and TRBJ2-7, with TRBD1 as a possible D gene (6 bases). The V end lost 8 bases, the J end lost 4 bases, and 12 bases lay between the germline ends. This CDR3 has 12 residues. Germline loops: CDR1 LNHDA, CDR2 SQIVND (reference sequence). The CDR3 here is CASGQTRYEQYF. CDR3 nucleotide sequence: TGTGCCAGTGGACAGACCAGATACGAGCAGTACTTC.

This clonotype was picked up many times. The chain employs TRBV11-2 and TRBJ2-7; 9 positions match TRBD2. Trimming at V came to 3 bases and at J to 2 bases, leaving 5 bases not matched to a gene. Per the germline V gene, CDR1 is SGHAT and CDR2 is FQNNGV. This CDR3 contains 15 residues. CDR3 protein: CASSFSSSGTYEQYF. CDR3 in DNA: TGTGCCAGCAGCTTTTCGTCTAGCGGGACCTACGAGCAGTACTTC.

The chain is built from TRBV30 and TRBJ1-2; 8 positions agree with TRBD1. This CDR3 is built from 13 residues. V was pared by 7 bases and J by 2 bases, with 6 bases of the junction left unmatched. CDR1 and CDR2 from the germline V gene are GTSNPN and SVGIG (reference sequence). DNA for the CDR3: TGTGCCTATCCAGGGGGCGCAAACTATGGCTACACCTTC. Translating gives CAYPGGANYGYTF.

The gene calls are TRBV19 and TRBJ2-4; tentatively, D is TRBD2 (5 bases). Trimming shortened V by 3 bases and J by 10 bases, and 10 bases separated the two germline ends. The CDR3 spans 12 residues. CDR1 is LNHDA, CDR2 SQIVND, per germline (reference sequence). CDR3 DNA sequence: TGTGCCAGTAGTATTCTGGGAGAGATTCAGTACTTC. Amino acids: CASSILGEIQYF.

V is TRBV20-1 and J is TRBJ2-7; TRBD1 might be the D (6 bases). CDR1 is DFQATT and CDR2 is SNEGSKA in the germline V gene (reference sequence). Trimming stripped 3 bases from V and 7 bases from J, with 10 bases between. The CDR3 sequence is 11 residues long. CDR3 nucleotide sequence: TGCAGTGCTAGGAGGGGGTGGGAGCAGTACTTC. Its protein is CSARRGWEQYF.

This clonotype was detected only a few times. The chain combines TRBV7-6 with TRBJ1-5; 12 bases fit TRBD1. Looked up from germline, CDR1 is SGHVS and CDR2 is FNYEAQ. The CDR3 length is 14 residues. The V and J ends lost 8 bases and 7 bases, in that order; junction bases with no gene match: 6. CDR3 in amino acids: CASGTGGVRQPQHF. The CDR3 DNA follows: TGTGCCAGCGGGACAGGGGGCGTGAGGCAGCCCCAGCATTTT.

Note on this clonotype: A much larger clone lies a single base off, so this may be a read error. The chain couples TRBV12-3 or TRBV12-4 to TRBJ2-7; 9 nucleotides align to TRBD1. There are 16 residues in the CDR3. This CDR3 reads CASSPPPGQGSYERYF. CDR3 nucleotide sequence: TGTGCCAGCAGTCCGCCCCCGGGACAGGGATCCTACGAGCGGTACTTC.

This clonotype came up a few times. V is TRBV2 and J is TRBJ2-7; possibly TRBD2 for D (6 bases). The CDR3 loop spans 15 amino acids. Deletions cut 6 bases from V and 0 bases from J, with 15 bases between. Germline loops: CDR1 SNHLY, CDR2 FYNNEI. This CDR3 reads CASSSPRELSYEQYF. The CDR3 DNA reads as TGTGCCAGCAGCTCCCCCCGGGAGCTCTCCTACGAGCAGTACTTC.

There are a few counts of this clonotype. The rearrangement links TRBV2 to TRBJ1-4; D uncertain. CDR1 and CDR2 (germline): SNHLY, FYNNEI. V lost 2 bases, J lost 7 bases, and 14 bases lay in between. This CDR3 comprises 15 residues. The chain's CDR3 is CASSELRELGEKLFF. CDR3 DNA sequence: TGTGCCAGCAGTGAATTGAGGGAGTTGGGTGAAAAACTGTTTTTT.

This clonotype was seen at least ten times. The rearrangement links TRBV6-1 to TRBJ2-5; D is possibly TRBD1 (8 bases). Trimming left V 5 bases short and J 5 bases short, with 15 bases between. The CDR3 spans 14 residues. Germline CDR1 is MNHNS and CDR2 is SASEGT. In DNA form, the CDR3 reads TGTGCCAGCAGTACTGACAGGGGAGGGGAGACCCAGTACTTC. Amino acid sequence: CASSTDRGGETQYF.

This clonotype was detected many times. The chain is built from TRBV30 and TRBJ2-5; D is perhaps TRBD2 (6 bases). There are 14 residues in the CDR3. V was shortened by 0 bases and J by 2 bases, with 10 bases between the two germline ends. Germline values: CDR1 GTSNPN, CDR2 SVGIG (reference sequence). In DNA form, the CDR3 reads TGTGCCTGGAGTGTACGTGGGGGGCAAGAGACCCAGTACTTC. Translation gives CAWSVRGGQETQYF.

The chain has TRBV19 and TRBJ2-7; 13 bases are a match to TRBD2. The CDR3 length is 19 residues. Germline CDR1 is LNHDA and CDR2 is SQIVND (reference sequence). V trimming: 4 bases; J trimming: 5 bases; junction bases outside the gene matches: 17. CDR3 amino acids: CASSTSGTPTSGRANEQYF. The CDR3 coding sequence is TGTGCCAGTAGTACCAGTGGGACACCTACTAGCGGGAGGGCCAACGAGCAGTACTTC.

The rearrangement links TRBV5-1 to TRBJ2-1; D perhaps matches TRBD1 (5 bases). The V and J ends lost 4 bases and 0 bases respectively, with 14 bases between them. Germline-derived CDR1 and CDR2 are SGHRS and YFSETQ. The CDR3 is 16 amino acids. CDR3 loop: CASSRYRLSSYNEQFF. In DNA form, the CDR3 reads TGCGCCAGCAGCCGATACAGGTTGAGCTCCTACAATGAGCAGTTCTTC.

CDR3 in DNA: TGTGCCAGTACCAGGGGAAGTCAGCCCCAGCATTTT. Encoded protein: CASTRGSQPQHF. This chain joins TRBV19 and TRBJ1-5, with D perhaps TRBD1 (6 bases). The CDR3 contains 12 residues. Trimming removed 7 bases at V and 6 bases at J, with 10 bases between. Germline lookup yields CDR1 LNHDA and CDR2 SQIVND (reference sequence).

This clonotype was seen at least ten times. This rearrangement joins TRBV7-8 to TRBJ1-4, with D maybe TRBD1 (6 bases). The CDR3 is 13 amino acids. Germline loops: CDR1 SGHVS, CDR2 FQNEAQ. V was cut by 8 bases and J by 8 bases, with 15 bases left in between. CDR3 loop: CASQGLTAEKLFF. The CDR3 region has the DNA TGTGCCAGCCAGGGGCTCACAGCGGAAAAACTGTTTTTT.